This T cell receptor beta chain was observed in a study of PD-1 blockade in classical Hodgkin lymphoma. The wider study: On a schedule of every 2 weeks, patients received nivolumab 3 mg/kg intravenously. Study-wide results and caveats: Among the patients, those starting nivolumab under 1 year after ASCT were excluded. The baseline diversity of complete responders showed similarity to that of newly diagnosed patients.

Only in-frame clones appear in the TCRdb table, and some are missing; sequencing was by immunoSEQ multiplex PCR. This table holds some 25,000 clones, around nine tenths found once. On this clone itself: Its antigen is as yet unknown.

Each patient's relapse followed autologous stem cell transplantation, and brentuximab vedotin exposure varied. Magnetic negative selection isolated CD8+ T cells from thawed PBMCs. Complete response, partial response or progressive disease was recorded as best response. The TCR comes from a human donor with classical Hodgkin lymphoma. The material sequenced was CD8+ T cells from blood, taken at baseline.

The CDR3 DNA reads TGCGCCAGCAGTCAATACCCCGCCAGGGTTCCCTACAATGAGCAGTTCTTC. Translating gives CASSQYPARVPYNEQFF. The chain is built from TRBV23-1 and TRBJ2-1; the D gene is possibly TRBD1 (5 bases). TRBV23-1 is sorted into the ORF group, with uncertain function. Between the trimmed V and J ends, which lost 1 base and 2 bases, there was a span of 15 bases. The CDR3 consists of 17 residues.